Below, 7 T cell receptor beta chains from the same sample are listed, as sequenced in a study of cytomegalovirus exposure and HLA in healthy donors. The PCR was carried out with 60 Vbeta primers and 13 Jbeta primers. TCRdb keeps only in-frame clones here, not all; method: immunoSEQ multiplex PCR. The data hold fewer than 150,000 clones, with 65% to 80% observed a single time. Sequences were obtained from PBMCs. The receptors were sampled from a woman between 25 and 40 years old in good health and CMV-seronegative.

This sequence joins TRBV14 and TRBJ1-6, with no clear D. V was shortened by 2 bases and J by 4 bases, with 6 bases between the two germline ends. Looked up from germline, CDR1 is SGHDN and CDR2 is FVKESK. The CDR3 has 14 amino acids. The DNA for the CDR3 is TGTGCCAGCAGCCAAAACTATTATAATTCACCCCTCCACTTT. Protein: CASSQNYYNSPLHF.

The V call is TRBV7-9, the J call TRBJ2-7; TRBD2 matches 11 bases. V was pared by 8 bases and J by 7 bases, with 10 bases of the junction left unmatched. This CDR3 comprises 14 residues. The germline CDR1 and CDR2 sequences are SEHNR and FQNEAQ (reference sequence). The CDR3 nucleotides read TGTGCCAGCGGGAGGACTAGCGGGCAGGGGGAGCAGTACTTC. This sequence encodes CASGRTSGQGEQYF.

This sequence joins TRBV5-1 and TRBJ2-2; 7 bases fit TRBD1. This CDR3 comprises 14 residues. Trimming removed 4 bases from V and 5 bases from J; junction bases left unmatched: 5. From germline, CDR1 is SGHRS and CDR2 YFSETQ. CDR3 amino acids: CASSVQGLTGELFF. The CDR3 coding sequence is TGCGCCAGCAGCGTACAGGGGTTGACCGGGGAGCTGTTTTTT.

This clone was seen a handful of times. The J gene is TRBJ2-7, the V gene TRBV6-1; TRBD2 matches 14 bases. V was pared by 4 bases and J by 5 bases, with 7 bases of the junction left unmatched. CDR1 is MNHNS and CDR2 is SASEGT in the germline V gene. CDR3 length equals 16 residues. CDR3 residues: CASSARLAGGPDEQYV. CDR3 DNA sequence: TGTGCCAGCAGTGCCCGACTAGCGGGGGGGCCTGACGAGCAGTACGTC.

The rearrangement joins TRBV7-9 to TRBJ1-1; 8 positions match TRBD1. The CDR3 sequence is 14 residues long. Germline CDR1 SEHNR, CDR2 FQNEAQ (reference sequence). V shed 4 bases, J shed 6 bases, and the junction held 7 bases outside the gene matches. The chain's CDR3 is CASSSQTGASEAFF. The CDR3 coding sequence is TGTGCCAGCAGCTCCCAGACAGGGGCGTCTGAAGCTTTCTTT.

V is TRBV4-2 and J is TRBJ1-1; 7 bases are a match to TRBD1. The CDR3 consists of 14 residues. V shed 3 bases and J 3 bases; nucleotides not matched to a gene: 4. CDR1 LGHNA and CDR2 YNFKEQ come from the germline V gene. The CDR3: CASSQRQGDTEAFF. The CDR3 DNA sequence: TGTGCCAGCAGCCAGAGACAGGGCGACACTGAAGCTTTCTTT.

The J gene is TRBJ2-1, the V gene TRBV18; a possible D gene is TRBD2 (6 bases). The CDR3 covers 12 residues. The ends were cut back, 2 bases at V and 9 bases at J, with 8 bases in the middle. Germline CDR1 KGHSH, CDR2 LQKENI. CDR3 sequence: CASSPRGGEQFF. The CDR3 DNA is TGTGCCAGCTCACCAAGGGGAGGTGAGCAGTTCTTC. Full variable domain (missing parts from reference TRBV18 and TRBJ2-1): NAGVMQNPRHLVRRRGQEARLRCSPMKGHSHVYWYRQLPEEGLKFMVYLQKENIIDESGMPKERFSAEFPKEGPSILRIQQVVRGDSAAYFCASSPRGGEQFFGPGTRLTVL.